Listed below are T cell receptor beta chains from one sample, sequenced in a study of blood T cells in healthy people across ages. TCRdb reanalysed the 5' RACE reads using MiXCR and keeps one entry per CDR3 protein. Among some 1.4 million distinct CDR3 sequences listed, about 40% were seen once. The sample comprised blood. The origin of the receptors is a woman under 30 in good health. Both conserved end residues are part of each CDR3. The D gene is left open where the match is weak. Size is stated for part of the rows, as once, few or many counts, or as a class when the clone is expanded.

clone_size: few
d_call: TRBD2
v_call: TRBV7-2
j_call: TRBJ2-7
cdr3_aa: CASSLIAGGPYEQYF
cdr3_nt: TGTGCCAGCAGCTTAATAGCGGGAGGGCCTTACGAGCAGTACTTC

clone_size: few
d_call: NA
v_call: TRBV12-3/TRBV12-4
j_call: TRBJ2-7
cdr3_aa: CASSPWSGRDHYEQYF
cdr3_nt: TGTGCCAGCAGTCCCTGGTCGGGGCGGGATCATTACGAGCAGTACTTC

clone_size: NA
d_call: TRBD1
v_call: TRBV20-1
j_call: TRBJ1-4
cdr3_aa: CSARDTGVTNEKLFF
cdr3_nt: TGCAGTGCTAGGGACACAGGGGTGACCAATGAAAAACTGTTTTTT

clone_size: NA
d_call: TRBD1
v_call: TRBV28
j_call: TRBJ2-3
cdr3_aa: CASSLTNTGVMQYF
cdr3_nt: TGTGCCAGCAGTCTAACAAACACAGGGGTAATGCAGTATTTT

clone_size: few
d_call: TRBD2
v_call: TRBV20-1
j_call: TRBJ2-3
cdr3_aa: CSARTQLLAGVTDTQYF
cdr3_nt: TGCAGTGCTAGAACCCAGTTACTAGCGGGGGTAACAGATACGCAGTATTTT

clone_size: NA
d_call: TRBD2
v_call: TRBV20-1
j_call: TRBJ2-7
cdr3_aa: CSAERLADSYEQYF
cdr3_nt: TGCAGTGCCGAACGACTAGCCGATAGCTACGAGCAGTACTTC

clone_size: few
d_call: NA
v_call: TRBV3-1
j_call: TRBJ2-7
cdr3_aa: CASSHPDGFEQYF
cdr3_nt: TGTGCCAGCAGCCACCCCGATGGGTTCGAGCAGTACTTC

clone_size: NA
d_call: NA
v_call: TRBV2
j_call: TRBJ2-6
cdr3_aa: CASRLWVSGANVLTF
cdr3_nt: TGTGCCAGCCGACTTTGGGTCTCTGGGGCCAACGTCCTGACTTTC

clone_size: many
d_call: NA
v_call: TRBV7-8
j_call: TRBJ2-1
cdr3_aa: CASSVYMSDEQFF
cdr3_nt: TGTGCCAGCAGCGTCTACATGTCTGATGAGCAGTTCTTC

clone_size: NA
d_call: NA
v_call: TRBV4-1
j_call: TRBJ1-2
cdr3_aa: CASSQEGGPTHNYGYTF
cdr3_nt: TGCGCCAGCAGCCAAGAGGGGGGCCCGACCCATAACTATGGCTACACCTTC

clone_size: few
d_call: TRBD2
v_call: TRBV7-6
j_call: TRBJ2-3
cdr3_aa: CASSLGRGGTSDTQYF
cdr3_nt: TGTGCCAGCAGCCTGGGGCGGGGGGGTACGTCAGATACGCAGTATTTT

clone_size: NA
d_call: TRBD1
v_call: TRBV10-1
j_call: TRBJ2-7
cdr3_aa: CASSEKVLGTGETYEQYF
cdr3_nt: TGCGCCAGCAGTGAGAAAGTCCTTGGGACAGGGGAAACCTACGAGCAGTACTTC

clone_size: once
d_call: TRBD2
v_call: TRBV29-1
j_call: TRBJ2-1
cdr3_aa: CSVEEGSGRTGVSYNEQFF
cdr3_nt: TGCAGCGTTGAAGAGGGTAGCGGGAGAACAGGGGTCTCCTACAATGAGCAGTTCTTC

clone_size: few
d_call: NA
v_call: TRBV27
j_call: TRBJ2-1
cdr3_aa: CASSIRVNNEQFF
cdr3_nt: TGTGCCAGCAGTATCCGAGTCAACAATGAGCAGTTCTTC

clone_size: many
d_call: NA
v_call: TRBV7-2
j_call: TRBJ2-3
cdr3_aa: CASRGATTDTQYF
cdr3_nt: TGTGCCAGCAGAGGGGCTACCACAGATACGCAGTATTTT

clone_size: NA
d_call: NA
v_call: TRBV15
j_call: TRBJ2-3
cdr3_aa: CATSSLATDTQYF
cdr3_nt: TGTGCCACCAGCTCTCTCGCCACAGATACGCAGTATTTT

clone_size: NA
d_call: TRBD1
v_call: TRBV5-1
j_call: TRBJ2-7
cdr3_aa: CASSLEGQGSYEQYF
cdr3_nt: TGCGCCAGCAGCTTGGAGGGACAGGGAAGCTACGAGCAGTACTTC

clone_size: NA
d_call: NA
v_call: TRBV20-1
j_call: TRBJ1-5
cdr3_aa: CSACLRTPSGNQPQHF
cdr3_nt: TGCAGTGCTTGTCTACGGACACCGTCGGGCAATCAGCCCCAGCATTTT

clone_size: few
d_call: TRBD1
v_call: TRBV29-1
j_call: TRBJ2-3
cdr3_aa: CSGTGAYQTDTQYF
cdr3_nt: TGCAGCGGGACAGGGGCTTATCAAACAGATACGCAGTATTTT

clone_size: NA
d_call: NA
v_call: TRBV6-5
j_call: TRBJ2-7
cdr3_aa: CASTASTGSYEQYF
cdr3_nt: TGTGCCAGCACCGCTTCTACAGGGAGCTACGAGCAGTACTTC

clone_size: NA
d_call: NA
v_call: TRBV20-1
j_call: TRBJ1-1
cdr3_aa: CSAFRLGTVLMNTEAFF
cdr3_nt: TGCAGTGCTTTTCGCCTCGGGACCGTCCTCATGAACACTGAAGCTTTCTTT

clone_size: NA
d_call: NA
v_call: TRBV2
j_call: TRBJ2-1
cdr3_aa: CASSGDGKSYNEQFF
cdr3_nt: TGTGCCAGCAGCGGGGACGGCAAATCCTACAATGAGCAGTTCTTC

clone_size: many
d_call: NA
v_call: TRBV11-2
j_call: TRBJ2-7
cdr3_aa: CASSFTGSSYEQYF
cdr3_nt: TGTGCCAGCAGCTTCACTGGCAGCTCCTACGAGCAGTACTTC

clone_size: NA
d_call: NA
v_call: TRBV6-6
j_call: TRBJ1-2
cdr3_aa: CASSYGGTGSGYTF
cdr3_nt: TGTGCCAGCAGTTACGGAGGGACCGGGTCTGGCTACACCTTC

clone_size: NA
d_call: NA
v_call: TRBV6-1
j_call: TRBJ2-3
cdr3_aa: CASSASFGARADTQYF
cdr3_nt: TGTGCCAGCAGTGCCAGCTTCGGGGCACGGGCAGATACGCAGTATTTT

clone_size: NA
d_call: TRBD1
v_call: TRBV5-1
j_call: TRBJ1-1
cdr3_aa: CASFPGTGGPEDTEAFF
cdr3_nt: TGCGCCTCGTTTCCCGGGACAGGGGGCCCGGAGGACACTGAAGCTTTCTTT

clone_size: few
d_call: TRBD1
v_call: TRBV25-1
j_call: TRBJ2-7
cdr3_aa: CASSWTGLSYEQYF
cdr3_nt: TGTGCCAGCAGTTGGACAGGGCTTTCCTACGAGCAGTACTTC

clone_size: NA
d_call: NA
v_call: TRBV28
j_call: TRBJ2-1
cdr3_aa: CASSLALRLNRYNEQFF
cdr3_nt: TGTGCCAGCAGTTTAGCTTTGAGGCTAAATCGATACAATGAGCAGTTCTTC

clone_size: few
d_call: NA
v_call: TRBV12-3/TRBV12-4
j_call: TRBJ2-5
cdr3_aa: CASSSPGAFQETQYF
cdr3_nt: TGTGCCAGCAGTTCCCCTGGAGCGTTCCAAGAGACCCAGTACTTC

clone_size: NA
d_call: NA
v_call: TRBV2
j_call: TRBJ1-5
cdr3_aa: CASRDWGVDGNQPQHF
cdr3_nt: TGTGCCAGCAGGGACTGGGGAGTCGACGGCAATCAGCCCCAGCATTTT

clone_size: NA
d_call: TRBD1
v_call: TRBV10-3
j_call: TRBJ2-6
cdr3_aa: CATGTGGYSGANVLTF
cdr3_nt: TGTGCCACTGGGACAGGGGGCTACTCTGGGGCCAACGTCCTGACTTTC

clone_size: NA
d_call: TRBD1
v_call: TRBV4-1
j_call: TRBJ1-3
cdr3_aa: CASSQGDRTVSGNTIYF
cdr3_nt: TGCGCCAGCAGCCAAGGGGACAGGACCGTCTCTGGAAACACCATATATTTT

clone_size: many
d_call: TRBD1
v_call: TRBV9
j_call: TRBJ1-2
cdr3_aa: CASSVGQGNYGYTF
cdr3_nt: TGTGCCAGCAGCGTGGGACAGGGCAACTATGGCTACACCTTC

clone_size: NA
d_call: NA
v_call: TRBV29-1
j_call: TRBJ1-2
cdr3_aa: CSVARDGDGYTF
cdr3_nt: TGCAGCGTCGCGAGGGACGGCGATGGCTACACCTTC

clone_size: NA
d_call: TRBD1
v_call: TRBV20-1
j_call: TRBJ1-6
cdr3_aa: CSAAPWGQVPNSPLHF
cdr3_nt: TGCAGTGCCGCCCCCTGGGGACAGGTACCGAATTCACCCCTCCACTTT

clone_size: NA
d_call: TRBD1
v_call: TRBV20-1
j_call: TRBJ1-2
cdr3_aa: CSARPQGRQGPTYGYTF
cdr3_nt: TGCAGTGCTAGACCCCAGGGGCGACAGGGGCCCACGTATGGCTACACCTTC

clone_size: many
d_call: NA
v_call: TRBV2
j_call: TRBJ2-7
cdr3_aa: CASSPERRRSYEQYF
cdr3_nt: TGTGCCAGCAGCCCCGAGCGGCGCCGCTCCTACGAGCAGTACTTC

clone_size: NA
d_call: NA
v_call: TRBV6-1
j_call: TRBJ2-3
cdr3_aa: CASSEAGWADTQYF
cdr3_nt: TGTGCCAGCAGTGAAGCGGGATGGGCAGATACGCAGTATTTT

clone_size: few
d_call: NA
v_call: TRBV7-9
j_call: TRBJ2-3
cdr3_aa: CASTLFGDTQYF
cdr3_nt: TGTGCCAGCACCTTGTTCGGGGATACGCAGTATTTT